This T cell receptor beta chain emerged from a study of blood T cell repertoires in COVID-19. Study overall: Specimens from acute and convalescent COVID-19 originated in the United States, Italy and Spain.

The ends lost 2 bases at V and 0 bases at J; junction bases unmatched: 16. Germline CDR1 is SNHLY and CDR2 is FYNNEI. The CDR3 runs 20 residues. Some clones are missing from TCRdb's copy, which holds only in-frame ones; the method was immunoSEQ multiplex PCR. Here the sample spans roughly 250,000 clones, about 90% being singletons. This sequence originates from a woman aged 40 to 55 with acute COVID-19. The sample consisted of PBMCs or T cells enriched from blood (not recorded which). V and J are TRBV2 and TRBJ2-1, with 7 bases aligning to TRBD2. The CDR3 loop reads CASSELGLGNQLGSYNEQFF. DNA for the CDR3: TGTGCCAGCAGTGAACTCGGACTAGGGAACCAATTGGGCTCCTACAATGAGCAGTTCTTC. The whole variable domain, filled in from reference TRBV2 and TRBJ2-1, reads EPEVTQTPSHQVTQMGQEVILRCVPISNHLYFYWYRQILGQKVEFLVSFYNNEISEKSEIFDDQFSVERPDGSNFTLKIRSTKLEDSAMYFCASSELGLGNQLGSYNEQFFGPGTRLTVL.